A selection of T cell receptor beta chains follows, all from one sample in a study of shared clonotypes between healthy human individuals. Sequencing used immunoSEQ multiplex PCR; TCRdb keeps in-frame clones, though not all of them. The sample lists about 1.5 million clones; 95% to 99% were seen once. The sequenced sample was naive CD4+ T cells sorted from blood. The receptors were sampled from a man aged 25 to 45 in good health. CDR3s include the opening cysteine and the closing phenylalanine or tryptophan. A D gene is named only where the DNA matches it firmly. The size field is filled for only some rows; it gives once, few, many or a size class.

j_call clone_size d_call v_call cdr3_nt cdr3_aa
TRBJ2-1 - - TRBV5-4 TGTGCCAGCAGCTTGGTCGGCGACAATGAGCAGTTCTTC CASSLVGDNEQFF
TRBJ2-3 - - TRBV27 TGTGCCAGCAGTTTATCGTTGTGGGAGAGCACAGATACGCAGTATTTT CASSLSLWESTDTQYF
TRBJ2-3 - - TRBV5-1 TGCGCCAGCAGCCCGCTCCCGGCCACAGATACGCAGTATTTT CASSPLPATDTQYF
TRBJ2-1 - - TRBV28 TGTGCCAGCAGTTCCTTAGCGGAACGCGCCTACAATGAGCAGTTCTTC CASSSLAERAYNEQFF
TRBJ2-7 once TRBD1 TRBV19 TGTGCCAGTAGTATAGCGGACAGGGCCCACGAGCAGTACTTC CASSIADRAHEQYF
TRBJ2-3 - TRBD1 TRBV5-1 TGCGCCAGCAGCCCCGGACAGGGGGTTAGCACAGATACGCAGTATTTT CASSPGQGVSTDTQYF
TRBJ1-2 - TRBD1 TRBV19 TGTGCCAGTAGTGTAAACCAGGGGGTCAGTGGCTACACCTTC CASSVNQGVSGYTF
TRBJ1-5 - - TRBV5-5 TGTGCCAGCAGCTTAGAGACCGGGAGCAATCAGCCCCAGCATTTT CASSLETGSNQPQHF
TRBJ2-7 - - TRBV28 TGTGCCAGCCTTGGCAGCTCCTACGAGCAGTACTTC CASLGSSYEQYF
TRBJ2-2 - - TRBV6-1 TGTGCCAGCAGTGAAACGTGGGGTGTCACCGGGGAGCTGTTTTTT CASSETWGVTGELFF
TRBJ2-7 - TRBD2 TRBV29-1 TGCAGCGTTCGCTCCCCTAGCGGAGGGAGCCCCTACGAGCAGTACTTC CSVRSPSGGSPYEQYF
TRBJ2-3 - - TRBV28 TGTGCCAGCAGTTCCCAGACAGGTTCCTTAGTAGGGGATACGCAGTATTTT CASSSQTGSLVGDTQYF
TRBJ2-7 - - TRBV5-5 TGTGCCAGCAGCTTGGGGATGCGGACAGATGGCCACGAGCAGTACTTC CASSLGMRTDGHEQYF
TRBJ2-7 - - TRBV19 TGTGCCAGTAGTATAGGAGGGGCCGCCTCCTACGAGCAGTACTTC CASSIGGAASYEQYF
TRBJ2-3 - TRBD2 TRBV11-2 TGTGCCAGCAGCTCACTAGCGGGGTACACAGATACGCAGTATTTT CASSSLAGYTDTQYF
TRBJ2-3 - - TRBV9 TGTGCCAGCAGCGTGAGCATTGACACAGATACGCAGTATTTT CASSVSIDTDTQYF
TRBJ1-3 - - TRBV4-1 TGCGCCAGCAGCCAAGGGGCCCAGTACTCTGGAAACACCATATATTTT CASSQGAQYSGNTIYF
TRBJ2-3 - TRBD2 TRBV19 TGTGCCAGTAGTATAGCCCCTAGCGGGCTAACAGATACGCAGTATTTT CASSIAPSGLTDTQYF
TRBJ2-1 - - TRBV18 TGTGCCAGCTCACCAACGGATGCGTCCTACAATGAGCAGTTCTTC CASSPTDASYNEQFF
TRBJ2-4 - TRBD2 TRBV11-3 TGTGCCAGCAACCTACTCGTAGGACTAGCTCTAGCCAAAAACATTCAGTACTTC CASNLLVGLALAKNIQYF
TRBJ2-7 - - TRBV5-6 TGTGCCAGCAGCTTGGTCACCAACTCCTACGAGCAGTACTTC CASSLVTNSYEQYF
TRBJ1-4 - - TRBV9 TGTGCCAGCAGCCCTCGGCGGGTTGCAACTAATGAAAAACTGTTTTTT CASSPRRVATNEKLFF
TRBJ2-7 - - TRBV29-1 TGCAGCGTTATTGCGGGACCCTACGAGCAGTACTTC CSVIAGPYEQYF
TRBJ1-4 - - TRBV10-3 TGTGCCTCAGGGGCACCCGGACGGGAAAAACTGTTTTTT CASGAPGREKLFF
TRBJ2-7 - - TRBV10-1 TGCGCCAGCAGTGCACTTCTCGGGACACACGAGCAGTACTTC CASSALLGTHEQYF
TRBJ2-7 - - TRBV11-2 TGTGCCAGCAGCTTAGTACGCGGATACTACGAGCAGTACTTC CASSLVRGYYEQYF
TRBJ2-1 - TRBD2 TRBV11-2 TGTGCCAGCAGCCAGACTAGCGGGAGGTCTTTCTACAATGAGCAGTTCTTC CASSQTSGRSFYNEQFF
TRBJ2-1 - - TRBV20-1 TGCAGTGCTAGAGAAGCCTTAATCGGGTTCTTC CSAREALIGFF
TRBJ1-1 - - TRBV6-1 TGTGCCAGCAAGAGGTTGGGTGGCACTGAAGCTTTCTTT CASKRLGGTEAFF
TRBJ1-2 - TRBD1 TRBV5-5 TGTGCCAGCAGCCGACTTGGACAGGCCGCGGGCTATGGCTACACCTTC CASSRLGQAAGYGYTF
TRBJ2-3 - - TRBV28 TGTGCCAGCAGTTTTACGGGGGATACGCAGTATTTT CASSFTGDTQYF
TRBJ1-5 - - TRBV19 TGTGCCAGTAGTCCCAGAGGCGGCCTTGGTAGCAATCAGCCCCAGCATTTT CASSPRGGLGSNQPQHF
TRBJ1-1 - - TRBV25-1 TGTGCCAGCAGTGAATTTATACACACTGAAGCTTTCTTT CASSEFIHTEAFF
TRBJ2-5 - - TRBV5-4 TGTGCCAGCAGCCCCCGCCGGACAGTGGAAGAGACCCAGTACTTC CASSPRRTVEETQYF
TRBJ1-4 - - TRBV29-1 TGCAGCGTGGCAGCAACTAATGAAAAACTGTTTTTT CSVAATNEKLFF
TRBJ1-5 - - TRBV6-1 TGTGCCAGCTGTTCGGTTTATCAGCCCCAGCATTTT CASCSVYQPQHF
TRBJ2-1 - TRBD2 TRBV15 TGTGCCACCAGCAGGGGGATCTTAGCGGGAGTTTCCTACAATGAGCAGTTCTTC CATSRGILAGVSYNEQFF
TRBJ2-1 - - TRBV15 TGTGCCACCAGCAGAGATCCCGGCCCCAACAATGAGCAGTTCTTC CATSRDPGPNNEQFF
TRBJ2-7 - - TRBV9 TGTGCCAGCAGCCCCCGGGACCCCATCTACGAGCAGTACTTC CASSPRDPIYEQYF
TRBJ2-3 - - TRBV28 TGTGCCAGCAGTTTATGGGGCAGGGGCGCAACAGATACGCAGTATTTT CASSLWGRGATDTQYF
TRBJ2-5 - - TRBV10-2 TGCGCCAGCAGTGAGCAACTTACCCGCCAAGAGACCCAGTACTTC CASSEQLTRQETQYF
TRBJ2-7 - - TRBV6-5 TGTGCCAGCAATAGAGGCGAGCAGTACTTC CASNRGEQYF